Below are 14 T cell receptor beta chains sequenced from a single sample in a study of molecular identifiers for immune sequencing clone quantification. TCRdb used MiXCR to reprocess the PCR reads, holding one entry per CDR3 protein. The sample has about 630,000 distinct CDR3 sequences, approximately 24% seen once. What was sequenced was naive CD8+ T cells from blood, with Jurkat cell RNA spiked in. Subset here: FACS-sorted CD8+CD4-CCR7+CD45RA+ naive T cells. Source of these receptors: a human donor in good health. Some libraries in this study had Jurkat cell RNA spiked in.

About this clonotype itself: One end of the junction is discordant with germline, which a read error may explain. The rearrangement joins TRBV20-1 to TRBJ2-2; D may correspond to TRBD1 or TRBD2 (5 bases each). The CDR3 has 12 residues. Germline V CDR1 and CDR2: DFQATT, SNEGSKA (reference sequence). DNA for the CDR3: TGCAGTGCTAGAACGGGGACCGGGGAGCTGCTTTTT. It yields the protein CSARTGTGELLF.

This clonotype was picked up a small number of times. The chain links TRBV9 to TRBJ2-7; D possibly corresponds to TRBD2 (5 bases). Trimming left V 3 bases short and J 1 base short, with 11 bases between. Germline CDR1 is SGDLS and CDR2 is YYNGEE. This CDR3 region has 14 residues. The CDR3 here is CASSASSSSYEQYF. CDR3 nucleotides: TGTGCCAGCAGCGCCTCTAGCTCATCCTACGAGCAGTACTTC.

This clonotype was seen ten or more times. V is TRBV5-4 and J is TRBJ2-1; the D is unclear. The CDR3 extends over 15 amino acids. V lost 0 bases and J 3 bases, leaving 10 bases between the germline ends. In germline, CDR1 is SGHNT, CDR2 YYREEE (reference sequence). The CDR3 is CASSLDTGDYNEQFF. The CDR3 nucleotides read TGTGCCAGCAGCTTGGATACCGGAGACTACAATGAGCAGTTCTTC.

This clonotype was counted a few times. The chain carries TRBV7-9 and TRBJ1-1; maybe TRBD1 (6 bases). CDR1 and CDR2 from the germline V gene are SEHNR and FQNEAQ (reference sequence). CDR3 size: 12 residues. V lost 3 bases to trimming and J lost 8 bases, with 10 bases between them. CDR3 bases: TGTGCCAGCAGCTTTACAGGGTGGGAAGCTTTCTTT. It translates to CASSFTGWEAFF.

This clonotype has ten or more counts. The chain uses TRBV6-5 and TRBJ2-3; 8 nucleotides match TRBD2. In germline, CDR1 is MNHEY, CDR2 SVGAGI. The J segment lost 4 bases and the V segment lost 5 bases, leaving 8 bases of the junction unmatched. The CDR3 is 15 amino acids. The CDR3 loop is CASSAGTSLPDTQYF. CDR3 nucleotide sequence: TGTGCCAGCAGTGCCGGGACTAGTTTACCAGATACGCAGTATTTT.

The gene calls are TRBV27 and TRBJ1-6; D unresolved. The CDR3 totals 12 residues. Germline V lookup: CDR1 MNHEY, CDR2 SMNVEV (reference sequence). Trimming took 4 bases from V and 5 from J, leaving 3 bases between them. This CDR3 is CASSYNNSPLHF. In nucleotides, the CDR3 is TGTGCCAGCAGTTACAATAATTCACCCCTCCACTTT.

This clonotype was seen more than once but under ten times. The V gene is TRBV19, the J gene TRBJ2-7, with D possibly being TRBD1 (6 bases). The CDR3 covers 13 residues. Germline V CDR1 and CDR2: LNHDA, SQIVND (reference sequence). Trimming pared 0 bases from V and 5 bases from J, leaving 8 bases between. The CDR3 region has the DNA TGTGCCAGTAGTATAGACAGGGACAACGAGCAGTACTTC. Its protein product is CASSIDRDNEQYF.

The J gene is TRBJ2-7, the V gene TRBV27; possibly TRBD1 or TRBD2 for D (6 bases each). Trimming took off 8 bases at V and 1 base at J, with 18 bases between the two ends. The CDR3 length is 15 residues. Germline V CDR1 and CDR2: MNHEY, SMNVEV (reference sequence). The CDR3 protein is CASYPGWGASYEQYF. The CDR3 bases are TGTGCCAGCTACCCCGGATGGGGGGCGTCCTACGAGCAGTACTTC.

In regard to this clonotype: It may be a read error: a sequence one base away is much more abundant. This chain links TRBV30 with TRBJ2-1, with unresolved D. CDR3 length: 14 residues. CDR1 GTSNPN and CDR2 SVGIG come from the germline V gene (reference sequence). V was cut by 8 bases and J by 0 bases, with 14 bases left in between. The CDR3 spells CARTTIRSYNEQFF. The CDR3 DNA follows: TGTGCCCGGACGACAATCCGCTCCTACAATGAGCAGTTCTTC.

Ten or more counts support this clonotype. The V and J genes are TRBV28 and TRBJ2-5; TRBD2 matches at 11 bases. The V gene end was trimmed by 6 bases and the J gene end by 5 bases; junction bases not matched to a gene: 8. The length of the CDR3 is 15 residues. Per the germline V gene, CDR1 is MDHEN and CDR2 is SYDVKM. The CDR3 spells CASRLEGLAVETQYF. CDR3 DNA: TGTGCCAGCAGGCTTGAGGGACTAGCGGTGGAGACCCAGTACTTC.

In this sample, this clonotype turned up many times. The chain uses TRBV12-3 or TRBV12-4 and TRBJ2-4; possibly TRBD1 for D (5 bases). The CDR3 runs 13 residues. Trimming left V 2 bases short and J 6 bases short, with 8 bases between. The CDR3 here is CASSLPGLNIQYF. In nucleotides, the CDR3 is TGTGCCAGCAGTTTACCAGGGTTAAACATTCAGTACTTC.

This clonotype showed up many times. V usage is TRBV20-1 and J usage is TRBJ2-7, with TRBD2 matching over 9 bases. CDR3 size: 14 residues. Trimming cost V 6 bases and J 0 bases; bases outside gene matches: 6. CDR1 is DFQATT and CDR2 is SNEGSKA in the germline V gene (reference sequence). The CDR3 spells CSATRSGSSYEQYF. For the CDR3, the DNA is TGCAGTGCGACCCGTAGCGGGAGCTCCTACGAGCAGTACTTC.

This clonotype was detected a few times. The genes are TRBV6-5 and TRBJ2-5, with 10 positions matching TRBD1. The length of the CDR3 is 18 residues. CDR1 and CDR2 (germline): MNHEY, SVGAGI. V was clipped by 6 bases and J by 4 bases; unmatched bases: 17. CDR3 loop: CASRQPGQGLYPRETQYF. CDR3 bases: TGTGCCAGCAGACAACCGGGACAGGGGTTGTATCCTCGAGAGACCCAGTACTTC.

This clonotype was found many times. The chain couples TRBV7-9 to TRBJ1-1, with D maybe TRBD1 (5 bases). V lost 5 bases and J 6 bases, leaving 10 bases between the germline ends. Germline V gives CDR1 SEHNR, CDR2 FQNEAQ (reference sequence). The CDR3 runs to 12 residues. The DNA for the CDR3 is TGTGCCAGCAGCCCCTCAGGGTCTGAAGCTTTCTTT. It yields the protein CASSPSGSEAFF.